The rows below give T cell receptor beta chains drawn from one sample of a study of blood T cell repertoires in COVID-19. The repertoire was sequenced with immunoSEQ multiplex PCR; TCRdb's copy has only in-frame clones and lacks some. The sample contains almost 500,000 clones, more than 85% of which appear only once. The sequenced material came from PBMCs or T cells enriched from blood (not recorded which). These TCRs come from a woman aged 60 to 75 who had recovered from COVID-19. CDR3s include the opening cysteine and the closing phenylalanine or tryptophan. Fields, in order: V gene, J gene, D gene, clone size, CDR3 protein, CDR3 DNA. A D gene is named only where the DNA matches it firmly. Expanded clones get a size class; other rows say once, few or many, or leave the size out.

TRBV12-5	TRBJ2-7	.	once	CASGSGSPSYEQYF	TGTGCTAGTGGTTCGGGGAGTCCCTCCTACGAGCAGTACTTC
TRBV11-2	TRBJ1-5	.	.	CASSFAGSYQPQHF	TGTGCCAGCAGCTTCGCAGGGTCTTATCAGCCCCAGCATTTT
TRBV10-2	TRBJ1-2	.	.	CASNPTGYYGYTF	TGCGCCAGCAATCCGACAGGCTATTATGGCTACACCTTC
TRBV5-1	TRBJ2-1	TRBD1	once	CASGTGGNEQFF	TGCGCCAGCGGGACAGGGGGCAATGAGCAGTTCTTC
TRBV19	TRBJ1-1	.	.	CASSIRGGDEAFF	TGTGCCAGTAGTATACGGGGGGGAGATGAAGCTTTCTTT
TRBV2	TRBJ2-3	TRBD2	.	CASTTGLAGVSAQYF	TGTGCCAGCACCACGGGACTAGCGGGGGTTAGTGCGCAGTATTTT
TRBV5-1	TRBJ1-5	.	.	CASRAGENQPQHF	TGCGCCAGCAGGGCAGGGGAAAATCAGCCCCAGCATTTT
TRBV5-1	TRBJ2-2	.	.	CASSLWTSGTGELFF	TGCGCCAGCAGCTTGTGGACCTCGGGGACCGGGGAGCTGTTTTTT
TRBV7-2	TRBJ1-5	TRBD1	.	CASSLSRQGYQPQHF	TGTGCCAGCAGCTTATCCCGACAGGGTTATCAGCCCCAGCATTTT
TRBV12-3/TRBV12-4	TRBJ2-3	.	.	CASSFSDTQYF	TGTGCCAGCAGTTTCTCAGATACGCAGTATTTT
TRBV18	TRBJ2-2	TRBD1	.	CASSPPQGAGGELFF	TGTGCCAGCTCACCACCCCAGGGGGCAGGCGGGGAGCTGTTTTTT
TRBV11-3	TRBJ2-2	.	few	CASRQGYNTGELFF	TGTGCCAGCAGGCAGGGGTATAACACCGGGGAGCTGTTTTTT
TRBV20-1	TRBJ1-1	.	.	CSASAGKGNTEAFF	TGCAGTGCTAGTGCGGGGAAGGGGAACACTGAAGCTTTCTTT
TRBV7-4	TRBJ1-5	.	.	CASSPSDRTSNQPQHF	TGTGCCAGCAGCCCCTCCGACAGGACGAGCAATCAGCCCCAGCATTTT